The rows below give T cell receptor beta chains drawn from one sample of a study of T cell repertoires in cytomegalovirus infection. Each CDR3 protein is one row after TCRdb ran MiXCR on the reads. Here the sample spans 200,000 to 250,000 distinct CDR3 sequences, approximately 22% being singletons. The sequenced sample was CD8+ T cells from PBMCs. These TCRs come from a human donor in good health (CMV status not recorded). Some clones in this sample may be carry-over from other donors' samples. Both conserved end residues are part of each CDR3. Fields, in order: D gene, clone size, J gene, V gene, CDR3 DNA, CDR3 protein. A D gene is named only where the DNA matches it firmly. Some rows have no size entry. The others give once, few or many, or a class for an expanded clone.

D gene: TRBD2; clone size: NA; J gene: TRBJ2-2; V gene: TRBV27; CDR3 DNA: TGTGCCAGCAGTTTGATAGCGGGGGTCACCGGGGAGCTGTTTTTT; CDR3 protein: CASSLIAGVTGELFF
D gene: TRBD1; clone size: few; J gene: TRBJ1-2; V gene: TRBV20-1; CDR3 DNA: TGCAGTGCTAGATATTCAGGGGGCGTAAGCTATGGCTACACCTTC; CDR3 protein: CSARYSGGVSYGYTF
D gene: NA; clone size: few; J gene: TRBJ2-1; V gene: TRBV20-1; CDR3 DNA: TGCAGTGCCGTACCGGGGCTGTTCTTC; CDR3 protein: CSAVPGLFF
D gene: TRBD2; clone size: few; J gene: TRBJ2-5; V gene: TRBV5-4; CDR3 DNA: TGTGCCAGCAGCTTGGGAGTAGCGGGGGGCATAGGGGAGACCCAGTACTTC; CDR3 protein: CASSLGVAGGIGETQYF
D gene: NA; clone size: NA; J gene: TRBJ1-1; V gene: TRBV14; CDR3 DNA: TGTGCCAGCAGCCACGAGGCGAACACTGAAGCTTTCTTT; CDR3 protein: CASSHEANTEAFF
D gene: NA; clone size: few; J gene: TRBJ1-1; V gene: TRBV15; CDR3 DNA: TGTGCCACCAGCAATATCGGGTGGACTGAAGCTTTCTTT; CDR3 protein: CATSNIGWTEAFF
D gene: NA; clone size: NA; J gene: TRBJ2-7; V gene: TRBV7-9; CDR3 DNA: TGTGCCAGCAGCTTAGACCCGGGATTGAGGGAGCAGTACTTC; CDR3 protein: CASSLDPGLREQYF
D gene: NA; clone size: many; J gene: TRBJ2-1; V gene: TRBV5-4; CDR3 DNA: TGTGCCAGCCGTAGGGATTCCTACAATGAGCAGTTCTTC; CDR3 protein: CASRRDSYNEQFF
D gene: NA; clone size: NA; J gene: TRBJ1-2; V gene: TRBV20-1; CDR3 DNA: TGCAGTGCTAGAGTACTTAACGGGCAGGGACGCTACACCTTC; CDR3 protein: CSARVLNGQGRYTF
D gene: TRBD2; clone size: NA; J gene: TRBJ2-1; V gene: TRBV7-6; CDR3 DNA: TGTGCCAGCAGCTTACTACTAGCGGGGACTTCCTACAATGAGCAGTTCTTC; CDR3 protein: CASSLLLAGTSYNEQFF
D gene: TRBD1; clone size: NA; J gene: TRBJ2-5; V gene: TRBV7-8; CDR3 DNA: TGTGCCAGCATCACCGGACAGGGTTTGCTGGAGACCCAGTACTTC; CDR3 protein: CASITGQGLLETQYF
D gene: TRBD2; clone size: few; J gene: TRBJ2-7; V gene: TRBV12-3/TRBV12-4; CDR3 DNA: TGTGCCAGCAGTTTAGTCCCCCCCGCATCGGGGGGCGAGCAGTACTTC; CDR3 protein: CASSLVPPASGGEQYF
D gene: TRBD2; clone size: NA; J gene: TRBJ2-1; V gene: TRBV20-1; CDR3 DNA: TGCAGTGCTAGGGGACTAGACTGGTCCGATGAGCAGTTCTTC; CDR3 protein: CSARGLDWSDEQFF
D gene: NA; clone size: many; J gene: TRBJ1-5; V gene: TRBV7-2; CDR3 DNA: TGTGCCAGCAGCTTGAACAGGGTACCGGATCAGCCCCAGCATTTT; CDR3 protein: CASSLNRVPDQPQHF
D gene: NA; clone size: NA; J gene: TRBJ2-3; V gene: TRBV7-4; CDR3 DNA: TGTGCCAGCAGCTCCTGGTCTGAGGATACGCAGTATTTT; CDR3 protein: CASSSWSEDTQYF
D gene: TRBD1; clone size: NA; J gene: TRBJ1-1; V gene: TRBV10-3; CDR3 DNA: TGTGCCATCACAGGGGGCTATGGCACTGAAGCTTTCTTT; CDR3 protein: CAITGGYGTEAFF
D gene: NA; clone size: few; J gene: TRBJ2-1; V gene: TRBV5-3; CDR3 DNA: TGTGCCAGCAGCTTGCGGCTCGATGAGCAGTTCTTC; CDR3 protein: CASSLRLDEQFF
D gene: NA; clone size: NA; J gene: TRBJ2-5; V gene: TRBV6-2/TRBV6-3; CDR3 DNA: TGTGCCAGCAGTTTTACGAGTTTCGGGCAAGAGACCCAGTACTTC; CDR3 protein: CASSFTSFGQETQYF
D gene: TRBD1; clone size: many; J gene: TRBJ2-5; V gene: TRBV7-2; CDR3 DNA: TGTGCCAGCAGCCTTACAGGGGGAAGAGAGACCCAGTACTTC; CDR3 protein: CASSLTGGRETQYF
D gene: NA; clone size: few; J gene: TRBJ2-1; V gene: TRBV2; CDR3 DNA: TGTGCCAGCAAGGGTAGGGTGGATGAGCAGTTCTTC; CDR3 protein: CASKGRVDEQFF
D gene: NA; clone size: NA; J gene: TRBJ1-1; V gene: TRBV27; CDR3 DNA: TGTGCCAGCAGTTTTACAGGGCGCACTGAAGCTTTCTTT; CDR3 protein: CASSFTGRTEAFF
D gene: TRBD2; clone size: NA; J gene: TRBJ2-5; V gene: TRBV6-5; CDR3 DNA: TGTGCCAGCAGTCCCACCCAGGCTAGCGGGGAGACCCAGTACTTC; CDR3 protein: CASSPTQASGETQYF
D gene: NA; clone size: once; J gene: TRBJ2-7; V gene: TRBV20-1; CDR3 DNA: TGCAGTGCTTGGGGCAGGCGCTCCTACGAGCAGTACTTC; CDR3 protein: CSAWGRRSYEQYF
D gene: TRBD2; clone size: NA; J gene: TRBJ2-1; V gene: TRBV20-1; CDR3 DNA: TGCAGTGCGGACATTAGCGGGGTCGCCTACAATGAGCAGTTCTTC; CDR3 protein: CSADISGVAYNEQFF
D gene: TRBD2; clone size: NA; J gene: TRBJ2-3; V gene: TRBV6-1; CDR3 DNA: TGTGCCAGCAGTTATGACAGTGCGGGGGGATTTAGCACAGATACGCAGTATTTT; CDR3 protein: CASSYDSAGGFSTDTQYF
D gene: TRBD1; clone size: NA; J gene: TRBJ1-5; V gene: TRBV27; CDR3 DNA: TGTGCCAGCAGTTTAAAGGGGGCGCGGCAGCCCCAGCATTTT; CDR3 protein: CASSLKGARQPQHF
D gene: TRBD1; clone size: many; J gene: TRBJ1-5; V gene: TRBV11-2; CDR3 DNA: TGTGCCAGCAGCTTCCGGACAGGGATCAATCAGCCCCAGCATTTT; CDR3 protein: CASSFRTGINQPQHF
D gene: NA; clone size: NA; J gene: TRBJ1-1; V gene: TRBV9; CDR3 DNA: TGTGCCGGCAGCGTTGGGGGTAACACTGAAGCTTTCTTT; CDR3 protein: CAGSVGGNTEAFF
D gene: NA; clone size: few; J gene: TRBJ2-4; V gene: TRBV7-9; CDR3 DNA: TGTGCCAGCAGCTTAGATCGCCGGGACGCCCAAGCCAAAAACATTCAGTACTTC; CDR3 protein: CASSLDRRDAQAKNIQYF
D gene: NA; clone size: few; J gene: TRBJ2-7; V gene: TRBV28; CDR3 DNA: TGTGCCAGCAGTTTTCCCGGTGGAGGTCAGGATCCTCTGGAGCAGTACTTC; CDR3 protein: CASSFPGGGQDPLEQYF
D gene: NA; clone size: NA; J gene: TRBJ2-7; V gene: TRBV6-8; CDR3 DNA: TGTGCCAACAGTTTGGACAGCTACGAGCAGTACTTC; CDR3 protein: CANSLDSYEQYF
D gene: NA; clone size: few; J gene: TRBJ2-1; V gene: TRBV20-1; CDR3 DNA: TGCAGTGTAGAGGAGTCCTACAATGAGCAGTTCTTC; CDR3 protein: CSVEESYNEQFF
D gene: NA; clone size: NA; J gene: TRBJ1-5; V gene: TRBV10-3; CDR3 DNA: TGTGCCATCAGCGAAGGTACAGGCAATCAGCCCCAGCATTTT; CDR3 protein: CAISEGTGNQPQHF
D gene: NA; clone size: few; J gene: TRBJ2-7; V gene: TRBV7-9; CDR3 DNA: TGTGCCAGCAGCCCGCGGAGCTTGAGAGGGTACGAGCAGTACTTC; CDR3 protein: CASSPRSLRGYEQYF
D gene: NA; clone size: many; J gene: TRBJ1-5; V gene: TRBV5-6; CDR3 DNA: TGTGCCAGCAGCTTGAGCCCCAATCAGCCCCAGCATTTT; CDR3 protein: CASSLSPNQPQHF
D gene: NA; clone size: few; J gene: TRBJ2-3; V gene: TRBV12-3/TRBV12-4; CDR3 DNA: TGTGCCAGCAGTTGGCTATACACAGATACGCAGTATTTT; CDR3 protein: CASSWLYTDTQYF
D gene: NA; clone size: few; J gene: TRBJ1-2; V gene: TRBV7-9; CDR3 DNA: TGTGCCAGCAGCTTAGCACAGCCCACGTTCTATGGCTACACCTTC; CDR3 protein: CASSLAQPTFYGYTF
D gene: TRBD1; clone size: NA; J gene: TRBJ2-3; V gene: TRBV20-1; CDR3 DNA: TGCAGTGCTTTCTACAGGGGTAGCACAGATACGCAGTATTTT; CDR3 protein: CSAFYRGSTDTQYF